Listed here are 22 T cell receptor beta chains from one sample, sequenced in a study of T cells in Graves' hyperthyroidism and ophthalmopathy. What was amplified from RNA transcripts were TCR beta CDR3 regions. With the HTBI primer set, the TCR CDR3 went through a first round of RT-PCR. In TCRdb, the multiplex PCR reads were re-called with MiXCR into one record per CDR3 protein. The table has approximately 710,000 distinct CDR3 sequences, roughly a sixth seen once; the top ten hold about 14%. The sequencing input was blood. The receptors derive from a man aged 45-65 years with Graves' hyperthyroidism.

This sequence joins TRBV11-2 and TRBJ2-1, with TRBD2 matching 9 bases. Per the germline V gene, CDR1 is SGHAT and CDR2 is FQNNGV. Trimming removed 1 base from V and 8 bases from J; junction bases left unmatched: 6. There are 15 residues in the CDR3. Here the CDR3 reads CASSLGASGNDEQFF. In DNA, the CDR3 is TGTGCCAGCAGCTTAGGGGCTAGCGGGAACGATGAGCAGTTCTTC.

The CDR3 DNA reads as TGTGCCAGTACCCAGAGGATGGGCCTCTACGAGCAGTACTTC. Protein: CASTQRMGLYEQYF. This sequence joins TRBV19 and TRBJ2-7; D unresolved. The germline V gene has CDR1 LNHDA and CDR2 SQIVND (reference sequence). This CDR3 region has 14 residues. V was shortened by 7 bases and J by 3 bases, with 16 bases between the two germline ends.

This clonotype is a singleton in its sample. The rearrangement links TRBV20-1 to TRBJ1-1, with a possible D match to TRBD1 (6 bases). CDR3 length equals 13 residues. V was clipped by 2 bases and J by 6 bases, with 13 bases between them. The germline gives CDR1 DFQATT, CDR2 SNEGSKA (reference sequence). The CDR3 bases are TGCAGTGCTAGAACTCAGGGGTTGCCTGAAGCTTTCTTT. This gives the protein CSARTQGLPEAFF.

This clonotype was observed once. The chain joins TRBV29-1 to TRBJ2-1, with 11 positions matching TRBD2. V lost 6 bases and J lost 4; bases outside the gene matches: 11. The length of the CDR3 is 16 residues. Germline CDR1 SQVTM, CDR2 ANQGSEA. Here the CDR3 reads CSVKFMTSGMYNEQFF. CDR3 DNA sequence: TGCAGCGTAAAGTTTATGACTAGCGGGATGTACAATGAGCAGTTCTTC.

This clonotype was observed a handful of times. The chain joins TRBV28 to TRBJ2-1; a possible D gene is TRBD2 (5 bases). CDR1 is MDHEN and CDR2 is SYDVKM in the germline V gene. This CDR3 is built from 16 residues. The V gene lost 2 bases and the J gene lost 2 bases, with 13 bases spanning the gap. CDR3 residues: CASSLGSLEAYNEQFF. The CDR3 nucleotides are TGTGCCAGCAGTTTAGGGAGTTTAGAAGCCTACAATGAGCAGTTCTTC.

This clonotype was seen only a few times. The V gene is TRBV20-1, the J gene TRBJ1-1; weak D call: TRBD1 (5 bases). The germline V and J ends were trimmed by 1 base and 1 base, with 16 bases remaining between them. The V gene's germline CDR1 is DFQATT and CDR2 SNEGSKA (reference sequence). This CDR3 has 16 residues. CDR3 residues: CSARVGGGMGNTEAFF. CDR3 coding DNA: TGCAGTGCTAGAGTCGGGGGGGGTATGGGGAACACTGAAGCTTTCTTT.

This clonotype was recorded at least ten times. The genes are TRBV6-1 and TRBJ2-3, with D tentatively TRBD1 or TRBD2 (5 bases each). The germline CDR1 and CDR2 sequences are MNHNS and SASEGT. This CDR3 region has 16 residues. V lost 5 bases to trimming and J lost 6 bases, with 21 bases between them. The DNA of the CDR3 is TGTGCCAGCAGTTTTTCCGGGACCGTAAGGTCGGATACGCAGTATTTT. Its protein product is CASSFSGTVRSDTQYF.

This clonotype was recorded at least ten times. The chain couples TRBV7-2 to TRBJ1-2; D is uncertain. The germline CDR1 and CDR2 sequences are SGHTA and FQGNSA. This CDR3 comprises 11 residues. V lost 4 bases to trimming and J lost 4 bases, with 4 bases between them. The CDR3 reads CASSSFYGYTF. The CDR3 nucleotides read TGTGCCAGCAGCTCCTTCTATGGCTACACCTTC.

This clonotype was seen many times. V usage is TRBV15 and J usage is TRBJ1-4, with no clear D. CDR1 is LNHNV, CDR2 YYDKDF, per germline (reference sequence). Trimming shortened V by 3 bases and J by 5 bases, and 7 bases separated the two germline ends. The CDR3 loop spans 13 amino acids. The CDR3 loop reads CATSSDTNEKLFF. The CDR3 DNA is TGTGCCACCAGCAGCGACACAAATGAAAAACTGTTTTTT.

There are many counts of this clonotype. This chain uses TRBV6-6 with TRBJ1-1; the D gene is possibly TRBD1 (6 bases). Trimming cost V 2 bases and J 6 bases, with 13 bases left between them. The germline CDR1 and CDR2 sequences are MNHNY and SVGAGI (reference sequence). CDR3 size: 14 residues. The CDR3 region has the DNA TGTGCCAGCAGTTACGCCCAGGGGTTTTCTGAAGCTTTCTTT. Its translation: CASSYAQGFSEAFF.

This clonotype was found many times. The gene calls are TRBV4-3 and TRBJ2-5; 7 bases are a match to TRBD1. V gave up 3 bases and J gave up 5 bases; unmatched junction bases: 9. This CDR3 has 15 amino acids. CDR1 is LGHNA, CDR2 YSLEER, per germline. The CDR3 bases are TGCGCCAGCAGCCAGAGGGACAGAGGGCCGGAGACCCAGTACTTC. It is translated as CASSQRDRGPETQYF.

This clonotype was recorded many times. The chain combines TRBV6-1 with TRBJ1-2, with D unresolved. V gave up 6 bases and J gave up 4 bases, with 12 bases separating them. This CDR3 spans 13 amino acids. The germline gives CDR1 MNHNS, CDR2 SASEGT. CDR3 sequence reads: CASRGPLGYGYTF. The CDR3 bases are TGTGCCAGCAGAGGACCGCTAGGCTATGGCTACACCTTC.

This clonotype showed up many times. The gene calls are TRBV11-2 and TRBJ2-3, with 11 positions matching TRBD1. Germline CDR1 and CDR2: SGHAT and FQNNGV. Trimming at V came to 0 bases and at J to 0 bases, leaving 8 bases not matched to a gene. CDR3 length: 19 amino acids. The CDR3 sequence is CASSLDPWTGGSSTDTQYF. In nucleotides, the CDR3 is TGTGCCAGCAGCTTAGATCCTTGGACAGGGGGCTCTAGCACAGATACGCAGTATTTT.

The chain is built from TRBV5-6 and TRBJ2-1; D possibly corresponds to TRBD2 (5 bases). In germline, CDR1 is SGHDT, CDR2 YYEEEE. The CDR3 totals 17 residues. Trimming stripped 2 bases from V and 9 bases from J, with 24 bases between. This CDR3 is CASSFWFGVASFGEQFF. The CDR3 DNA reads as TGTGCCAGCAGCTTCTGGTTCGGGGTAGCATCTTTCGGTGAGCAGTTCTTC.

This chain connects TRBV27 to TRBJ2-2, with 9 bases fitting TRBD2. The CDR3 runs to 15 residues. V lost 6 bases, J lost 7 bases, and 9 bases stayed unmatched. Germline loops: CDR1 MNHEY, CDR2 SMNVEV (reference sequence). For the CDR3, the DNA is TGTGCCAGCAGGGCGGGACTAGCCTTCAACGGGGAGCTGTTTTTT. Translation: CASRAGLAFNGELFF.

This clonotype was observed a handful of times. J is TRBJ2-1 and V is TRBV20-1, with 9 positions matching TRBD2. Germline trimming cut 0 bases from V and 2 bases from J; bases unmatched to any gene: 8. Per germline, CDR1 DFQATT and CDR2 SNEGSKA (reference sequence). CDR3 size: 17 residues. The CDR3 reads CSARDGRVAGAYNEQFF. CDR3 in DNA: TGCAGTGCTAGAGATGGGAGGGTAGCGGGAGCCTACAATGAGCAGTTCTTC.

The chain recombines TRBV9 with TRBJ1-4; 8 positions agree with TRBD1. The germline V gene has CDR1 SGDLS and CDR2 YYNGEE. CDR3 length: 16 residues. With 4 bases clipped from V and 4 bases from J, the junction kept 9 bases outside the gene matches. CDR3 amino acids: CASSIGTGGLNEKLFF. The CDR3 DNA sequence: TGTGCCAGCAGCATAGGGACAGGAGGTCTTAATGAAAAACTGTTTTTT.

The CDR3 reads CASSLSGLYQPQHF. The CDR3, as DNA: TGTGCCAGCAGTTTATCTGGCCTATATCAGCCCCAGCATTTT. The gene calls are TRBV28 and TRBJ1-5; D remains ambiguous. The CDR3 sequence is 14 residues long. V dropped 1 base and J dropped 5 bases, with 9 bases sitting between them. From germline, CDR1 is MDHEN and CDR2 SYDVKM.

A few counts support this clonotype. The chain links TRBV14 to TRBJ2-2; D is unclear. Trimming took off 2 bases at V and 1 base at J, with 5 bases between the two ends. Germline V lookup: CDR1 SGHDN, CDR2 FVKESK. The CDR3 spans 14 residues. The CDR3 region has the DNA TGTGCCAGCAGCCAACAGGTGAACACCGGGGAGCTGTTTTTT. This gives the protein CASSQQVNTGELFF.

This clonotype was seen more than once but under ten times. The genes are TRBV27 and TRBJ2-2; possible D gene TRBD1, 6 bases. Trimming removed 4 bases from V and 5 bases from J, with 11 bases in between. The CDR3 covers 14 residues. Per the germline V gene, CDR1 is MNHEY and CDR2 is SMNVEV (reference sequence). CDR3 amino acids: CASSSQGSTGELFF. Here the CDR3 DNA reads TGTGCCAGCAGTTCGCAGGGGAGTACCGGGGAGCTGTTTTTT.

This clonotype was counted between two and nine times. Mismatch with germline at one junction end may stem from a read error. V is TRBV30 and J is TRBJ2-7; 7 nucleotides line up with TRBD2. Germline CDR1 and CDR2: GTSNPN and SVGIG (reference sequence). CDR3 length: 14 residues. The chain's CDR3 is CAWSAWGGFDEQCF. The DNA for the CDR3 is TGTGCCTGGAGTGCCTGGGGGGGGTTCGACGAGCAGTGCTTC.

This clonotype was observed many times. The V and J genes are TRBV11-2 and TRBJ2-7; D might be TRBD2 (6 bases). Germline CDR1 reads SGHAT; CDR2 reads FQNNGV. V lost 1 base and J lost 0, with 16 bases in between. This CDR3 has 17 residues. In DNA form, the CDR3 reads TGTGCCAGCAGCTTAGTAGTTCGGGGACTGGCCTCCTACGAGCAGTACTTC. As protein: CASSLVVRGLASYEQYF.